This T cell receptor (beta chain) was sequenced for a study of blood T cell repertoires in COVID-19. Some clones are missing from TCRdb's copy, which holds only in-frame ones; the method was immunoSEQ multiplex PCR. This sample has 130,000 to 150,000 clones; approximately 88% occur once, and the top ten carry 1.5% to 2%. This CDR3 is 13 amino acids long. The V and J ends lost 7 bases and 3 bases respectively, with 10 bases between them. From germline, CDR1 is SGHRS and CDR2 YFSETQ. This clone was seen just once. The chain couples TRBV5-1 to TRBJ2-2; tentative D call: TRBD1 (6 bases). The origin of this receptor is a man in his sixties or seventies with acute or convalescent COVID-19. Material: peripheral blood. The CDR3 region is CASGAGDTGELFF. The CDR3 DNA sequence: TGCGCCAGCGGGGCAGGGGACACCGGGGAGCTGTTTTTT.